The rows below give T cell receptor beta chains drawn from one sample of a study of beta chain features in type 1 diabetes. Sequenced by immunoSEQ multiplex PCR; TCRdb stores in-frame clones only, minus some. The table has hundreds of thousands of clones, 11% to 15% seen once. Sequenced input: naive CD4+ T cells from blood. The receptors derive from a man aged 18 to 30 with type 1 diabetes. Each CDR3 is given with its conserved first and last residue. A D gene is named only where the DNA matches it firmly. Clone size appears in some rows only: once, few, many, or a class for an expanded clone.

>15|TRBD2|NA|TRBJ2-2|TRBV2
CASTLSGTNTGELFF
TGTGCCAGCACCCTTAGCGGGACTAACACCGGGGAGCTGTTTTTT
>14|NA|NA|TRBJ2-7|TRBV5-1
CASSWQSGSYEQYF
TGCGCCAGCAGCTGGCAGTCCGGTTCCTACGAGCAGTACTTC
>17|TRBD2|NA|TRBJ2-4|TRBV5-1
CASRFRLAGHIGNIQYF
TGCGCCAGCAGGTTCCGACTAGCGGGACATATAGGGAACATTCAGTACTTC
>13|NA|NA|TRBJ1-1|TRBV7-2
CASSRTENTEAFF
TGTGCCAGCAGCCGGACAGAGAACACTGAAGCTTTCTTT
>13|NA|few|TRBJ2-7|TRBV5-6
CASSRYWTYEQYF
TGTGCCAGCAGCCGGTACTGGACCTACGAGCAGTACTTC
>15|TRBD1|few|TRBJ2-5|TRBV5-1
CASSPTGTGTGIQYF
TGCGCCAGCAGCCCGACCGGGACAGGGACTGGGATCCAGTACTTC
>13|TRBD1|NA|TRBJ2-1|TRBV7-3
CASSLDRDYEQFF
TGTGCCAGCAGCTTAGACAGGGATTATGAGCAGTTCTTC
>14|NA|few|TRBJ2-3|TRBV28
CASSSPGSTDTQYF
TGTGCCAGCAGTTCCCCGGGCTCCACAGATACGCAGTATTTT
>14|TRBD1|few|TRBJ1-1|TRBV10-2
CASSSDRGRAEAFF
TGCGCCAGCAGTTCGGACAGGGGGCGGGCTGAAGCTTTCTTT
>16|NA|few|TRBJ1-1|TRBV7-2
CASSLAQGVRNTEAFF
TGTGCCAGCAGCTTAGCTCAGGGCGTCCGGAACACTGAAGCTTTCTTT
>15|NA|few|TRBJ2-2|TRBV7-9
CASSLAVANTGELFF
TGTGCCAGCAGCTTAGCGGTTGCGAACACCGGGGAGCTGTTTTTT
>15|NA|NA|TRBJ1-4|TRBV5-4
CASSRAESRNEKLFF
TGTGCCAGCAGCCGCGCCGAGTCCCGGAATGAAAAACTGTTTTTT
>12|NA|few|TRBJ1-1|TRBV5-1
CASSLGQGLAFF
TGCGCCAGCAGCTTGGGTCAGGGATTGGCTTTCTTT
>15|TRBD1|NA|TRBJ1-2|TRBV4-1
CASSQVNRGPYGYTF
TGCGCCAGCAGCCAAGTTAACAGGGGGCCCTATGGCTACACCTTC
>15|NA|NA|TRBJ2-5|TRBV15
CATSSRQRERETQYF
TGTGCCACCAGCAGCAGACAGAGGGAACGAGAGACCCAGTACTTC
>14|NA|few|TRBJ1-1|TRBV18
CASSPVEAGLKAFF
TGTGCCAGCTCACCGGTGGAGGCAGGACTCAAAGCTTTCTTT
>15|NA|NA|TRBJ2-7|TRBV23-1
CASSLPRACTYEQYF
TGCGCCAGCAGTCTCCCCAGGGCCTGTACCTACGAGCAGTACTTC
>16|NA|NA|TRBJ1-3|TRBV7-2
CASSLVDGFSGNTIYF
TGTGCCAGCTCCCTAGTTGACGGCTTCTCTGGAAACACCATATATTTT
>16|TRBD2|few|TRBJ2-1|TRBV12-5
CASGLVLAGGYNEQFF
TGTGCTAGTGGTTTGGTACTAGCGGGGGGATACAATGAGCAGTTCTTC
>13|NA|NA|TRBJ2-2|TRBV6-6
CASSVLTSGELFF
TGTGCCAGCAGCGTTTTGACGTCCGGGGAGCTGTTTTTT
>14|NA|NA|TRBJ1-5|TRBV30
CAWSGGRVDQPQHF
TGTGCCTGGAGTGGGGGGCGCGTGGATCAGCCCCAGCATTTT
>13|NA|NA|TRBJ2-1|TRBV5-4
CASSPAGPREQFF
TGTGCCAGCAGCCCGGCGGGGCCGAGAGAGCAGTTCTTC
>16|NA|few|TRBJ2-1|TRBV10-3
CAISESRGVAYNEQFF
TGTGCCATCAGTGAGTCGAGGGGTGTAGCATACAATGAGCAGTTCTTC
>12|NA|few|TRBJ1-4|TRBV29-1
CSVAQGETELFF
TGCAGCGTCGCACAAGGGGAGACGGAACTGTTTTTT
>15|NA|NA|TRBJ1-1|TRBV2
CASTQVGRVNTEAFF
TGTGCCAGCACCCAAGTGGGCAGGGTGAACACTGAAGCTTTCTTT
>15|NA|NA|TRBJ1-4|TRBV27
CASSLVPVFNEKLFF
TGTGCCAGCAGTTTAGTTCCAGTCTTTAATGAAAAACTGTTTTTT
>13|NA|few|TRBJ1-1|TRBV29-1
CSVAGHKNTEAFF
TGCAGCGTTGCTGGACATAAGAACACTGAAGCTTTCTTT
>16|TRBD2|few|TRBJ2-3|TRBV7-6
CASSPRTSGGVDTQYF
TGTGCCAGCAGCCCTCGGACTAGCGGGGGAGTAGATACGCAGTATTTT
>15|NA|few|TRBJ2-3|TRBV9
CASSVYSTSTDTQYF
TGTGCCAGCAGCGTCTACAGTACTAGCACAGATACGCAGTATTTT
>15|TRBD1|few|TRBJ2-7|TRBV6-5
CASSPLRGSSYEQYF
TGTGCCAGCAGTCCCCTCAGGGGGAGCTCCTACGAGCAGTACTTC
>15|TRBD2|few|TRBJ2-5|TRBV7-9
CASTLGLAGRETQYF
TGTGCCAGCACCCTGGGACTAGCGGGCCGTGAGACCCAGTACTTC
>17|NA|NA|TRBJ2-3|TRBV7-2
CASSLRFGRDNTDTQYF
TGTGCCAGCAGCTTAAGGTTTGGCAGGGATAACACAGATACGCAGTATTTT
>14|TRBD1|NA|TRBJ2-5|TRBV30
CAWIGPGGKETQYF
TGTGCCTGGATTGGGCCAGGGGGTAAAGAGACCCAGTACTTC
>14|TRBD1|NA|TRBJ2-5|TRBV5-1
CASSRDRVVETQYF
TGCGCCAGCAGCCGGGACAGGGTAGTTGAGACCCAGTACTTC
>11|NA|NA|TRBJ2-2|TRBV5-1
CASRRAGELFF
TGCGCCAGCAGGAGGGCCGGGGAGCTGTTTTTT
>14|NA|NA|TRBJ2-5|TRBV30
CAWSPLGGRETQYF
TGTGCCTGGAGTCCGCTCGGGGGGCGAGAGACCCAGTACTTC
>13|NA|NA|TRBJ1-6|TRBV14
CASSQEFRSPLHF
TGTGCCAGCAGCCAAGAGTTCAGATCACCCCTCCACTTT